This T cell receptor beta chain was found in a study of cytomegalovirus exposure and HLA in healthy donors. Whole-study results and caveats: Whilst most TCR sequences proved rare, a subset of public TCRs occurred across many donors.

The table lists this clone with a count of one. Its antigen remains unknown. Germline CDR1 LGHNA, CDR2 YNFKEQ. The V end lost 4 bases, the J end lost 7 bases, and 19 bases lay between the germline ends. CDR3 length equals 15 residues. PCR amplification relied on 60 Vbeta primers (plus 13 Jbeta primers). Measured with immunoSEQ multiplex PCR; TCRdb has only the in-frame clones, and not every one. The table records around 70,000 clones, roughly four fifths of them present only once. Specimen: PBMCs. This chain uses TRBV4-2 with TRBJ1-2, with a tentative D call TRBD1 (6 bases). The TCR sequence derives from a man in his sixties or seventies in good health and CMV-seronegative. The CDR3 DNA reads as TGTGCCAGCAGCCCTCCTGGGGTGGGGACAACTGGCTACACCTTC. It specifies CASSPPGVGTTGYTF.